This is a list of T cell receptor beta chains from one sample in a study of T cells after yellow fever vaccination. TCRdb reprocessed the 5' RACE reads via MiXCR and lists one record per CDR3 protein. The sample consists of 100,000 to 150,000 distinct CDR3 sequences, 6.5% to 8% of them appearing once. Here the sequenced sample was CD4+ T cells sorted from PBMCs, taken 9 to 10 days after the first yellow fever vaccination. These receptors were obtained from a man between 18 and 35 years old who received the YFV17D yellow fever vaccine. The CDR3 runs from the conserved cysteine through the conserved F or W. A D gene is named only where the DNA matches it firmly. Where a row states a size, it is once, few, many or the class of an expanded clone; other rows omit it.

j_call,v_call,d_call,clone_size,cdr3_nt,cdr3_aa
TRBJ1-5,TRBV23-1,.,many,TGCGCCAGCAGTCCCCCCCAGGTGGGCCGTCAGCCCCAGCATTTT,CASSPPQVGRQPQHF
TRBJ2-1,TRBV5-1,.,many,TGCGCCAGCAGCTTGAGCAGGGTTTTGAATGAGCAGTTCTTC,CASSLSRVLNEQFF
TRBJ1-2,TRBV18,TRBD1,many,TGTGCCAGCTCACGAGAGGGGGCCTCCTATGGCTACACCTTC,CASSREGASYGYTF
TRBJ1-1,TRBV18,.,.,TGTGCCAGCTCGCCGGATCCTGCGGTTTTGACGGCTTTCTTT,CASSPDPAVLTAFF
TRBJ2-3,TRBV12-3/TRBV12-4,TRBD2,many,TGTGCCAGCAGTTTCCCGGGGGGGCCAAATACGCAGTATTTT,CASSFPGGPNTQYF
TRBJ1-2,TRBV3-1,TRBD1,many,TGTGCCAGCAGCCTTGACAGGGGGATGAGTGGCTACACCTTC,CASSLDRGMSGYTF
TRBJ2-3,TRBV20-1,.,many,TGCAGTGCTAGCCCCCCCACGGATACGCAGTATTTT,CSASPPTDTQYF
TRBJ1-4,TRBV3-1,.,many,TGTGCCAGCAGCCAAGGACATCGAGAAAAACTGTTTTTT,CASSQGHREKLFF
TRBJ1-5,TRBV4-2,.,many,TGTGCCAGCAGCCGGATAGACGGCCCAAATCAGCCCCAGCATTTT,CASSRIDGPNQPQHF
TRBJ2-7,TRBV7-6,TRBD1,many,TGTGCCAGCAGCTTAGGGCGACAGGGTTCCTACGAGCAGTACTTC,CASSLGRQGSYEQYF
TRBJ1-2,TRBV5-1,.,.,TGCGCCAGCAGCTTGGTGGGGGGATCCAACTATGGCTACACCTTC,CASSLVGGSNYGYTF
TRBJ1-1,TRBV7-9,TRBD1,many,TGTGCCAGCAGCTCACAGGGGGATACTGAAGCTTTCTTT,CASSSQGDTEAFF
TRBJ2-1,TRBV18,.,many,TGTGCCAGCTCACCACCGGGGGCAGGGCAGCAGTTCTTC,CASSPPGAGQQFF
TRBJ1-4,TRBV7-9,.,many,TGTGCCAGCAGCTTTATGGGAAGTCGAGAAAAACTGTTTTTT,CASSFMGSREKLFF
TRBJ1-1,TRBV7-3,TRBD1,many,TGTGCCAGCAGTCAGGGGGCGGACACTGAAGCTTTCTTT,CASSQGADTEAFF
TRBJ2-1,TRBV7-2,.,many,TGTGCCAGCAGTCTGAGGTACGGGGGCGGAGGCAATGAGCAGTTCTTC,CASSLRYGGGGNEQFF